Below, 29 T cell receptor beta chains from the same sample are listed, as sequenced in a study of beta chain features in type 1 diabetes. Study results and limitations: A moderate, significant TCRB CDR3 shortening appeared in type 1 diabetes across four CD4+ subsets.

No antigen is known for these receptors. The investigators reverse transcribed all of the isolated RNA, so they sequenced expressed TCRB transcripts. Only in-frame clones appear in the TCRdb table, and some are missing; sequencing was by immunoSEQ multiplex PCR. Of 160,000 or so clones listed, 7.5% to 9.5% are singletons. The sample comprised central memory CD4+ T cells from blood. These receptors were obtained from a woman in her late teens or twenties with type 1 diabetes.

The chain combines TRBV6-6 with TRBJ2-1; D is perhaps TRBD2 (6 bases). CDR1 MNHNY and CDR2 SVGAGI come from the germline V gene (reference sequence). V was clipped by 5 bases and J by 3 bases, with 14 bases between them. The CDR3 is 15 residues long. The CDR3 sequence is CASSTPTGGYNEQFF. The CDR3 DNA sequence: TGTGCCAGCAGTACCCCCACCGGGGGCTACAATGAGCAGTTCTTC.

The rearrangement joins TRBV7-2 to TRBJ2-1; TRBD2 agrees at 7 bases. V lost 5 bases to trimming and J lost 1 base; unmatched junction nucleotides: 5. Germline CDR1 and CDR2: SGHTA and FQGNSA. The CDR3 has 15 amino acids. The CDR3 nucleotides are TGTGCCAGCAGCGTTAGCGGGTGGTCCTACAATGAGCAGTTCTTC. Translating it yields CASSVSGWSYNEQFF. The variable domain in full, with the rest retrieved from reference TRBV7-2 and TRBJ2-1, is GAGVSQSPSNKVTEKGKDVELRCDPISGHTALYWYRQSLGQGLEFLIYFQGNSAPDKSGLPSDRFSAERTGGSVSTLTIQRTQQEDSAVYLCASSVSGWSYNEQFFGPGTRLTVL.

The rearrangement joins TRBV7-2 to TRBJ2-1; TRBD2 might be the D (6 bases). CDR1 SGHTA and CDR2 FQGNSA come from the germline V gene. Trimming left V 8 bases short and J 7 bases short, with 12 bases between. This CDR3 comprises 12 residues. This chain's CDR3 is CASHDRGNEQFF. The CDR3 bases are TGTGCCAGCCACGATCGGGGGAATGAGCAGTTCTTC.

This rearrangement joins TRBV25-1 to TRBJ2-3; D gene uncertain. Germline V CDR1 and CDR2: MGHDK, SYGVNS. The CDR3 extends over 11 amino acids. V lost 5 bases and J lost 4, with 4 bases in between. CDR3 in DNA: TGTGCCAGCAGTATCGCAGATACGCAGTATTTT. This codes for CASSIADTQYF.

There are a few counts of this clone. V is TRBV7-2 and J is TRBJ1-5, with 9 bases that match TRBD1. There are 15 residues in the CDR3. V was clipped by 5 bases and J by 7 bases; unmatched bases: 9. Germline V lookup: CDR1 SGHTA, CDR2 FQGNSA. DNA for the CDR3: TGTGCCAGCAGCGACCGGGACAGGGCTCAGCAGCCCCAGCATTTT. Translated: CASSDRDRAQQPQHF. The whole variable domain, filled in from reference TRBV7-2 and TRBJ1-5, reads GAGVSQSPSNKVTEKGKDVELRCDPISGHTALYWYRQSLGQGLEFLIYFQGNSAPDKSGLPSDRFSAERTGGSVSTLTIQRTQQEDSAVYLCASSDRDRAQQPQHFGDGTRLSIL.

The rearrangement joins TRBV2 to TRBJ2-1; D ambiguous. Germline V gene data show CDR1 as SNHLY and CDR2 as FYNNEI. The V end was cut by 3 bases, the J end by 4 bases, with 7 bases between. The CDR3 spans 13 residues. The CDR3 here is CASSENQYNEQFF. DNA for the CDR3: TGTGCCAGCAGTGAGAACCAGTACAATGAGCAGTTCTTC.

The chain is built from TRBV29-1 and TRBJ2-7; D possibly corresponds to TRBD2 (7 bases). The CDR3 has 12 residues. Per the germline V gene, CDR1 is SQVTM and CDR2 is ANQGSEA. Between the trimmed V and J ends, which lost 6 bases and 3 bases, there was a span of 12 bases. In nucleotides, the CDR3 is TGCAGCGTCGGAGGGGGGGTCTACGAGCAGTACTTC. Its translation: CSVGGGVYEQYF.

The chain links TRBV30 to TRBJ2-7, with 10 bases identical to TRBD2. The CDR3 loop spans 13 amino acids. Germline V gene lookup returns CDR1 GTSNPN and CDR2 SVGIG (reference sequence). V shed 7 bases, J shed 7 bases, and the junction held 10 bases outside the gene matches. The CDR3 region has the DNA TGTGCCTTTCAGAGCGGGAGGGCAAGAGAGCAGTACTTC. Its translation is CAFQSGRAREQYF.

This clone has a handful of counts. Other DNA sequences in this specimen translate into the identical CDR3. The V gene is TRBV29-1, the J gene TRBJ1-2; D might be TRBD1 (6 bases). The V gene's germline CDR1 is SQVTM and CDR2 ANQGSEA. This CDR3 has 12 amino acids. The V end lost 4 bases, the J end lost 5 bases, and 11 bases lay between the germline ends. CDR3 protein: CSVVGQGYGYTF. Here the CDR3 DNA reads TGCAGCGTTGTTGGGCAGGGGTATGGCTACACCTTC.

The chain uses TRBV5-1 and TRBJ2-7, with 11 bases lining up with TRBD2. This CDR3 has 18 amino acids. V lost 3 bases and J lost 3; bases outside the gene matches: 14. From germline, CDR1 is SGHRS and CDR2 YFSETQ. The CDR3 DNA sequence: TGCGCCAGCAGCTCTTATGGACTAGCGGGCGACGCTTACTACGAGCAGTACTTC. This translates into CASSSYGLAGDAYYEQYF. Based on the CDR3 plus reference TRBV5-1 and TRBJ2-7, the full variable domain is KAGVTQTPRYLIKTRGQQVTLSCSPISGHRSVSWYQQTPGQGLQFLFEYFSETQRNKGNFPGRFSGRQFSNSRSEMNVSTLELGDSALYLCASSSYGLAGDAYYEQYFGPGTRLTVT.

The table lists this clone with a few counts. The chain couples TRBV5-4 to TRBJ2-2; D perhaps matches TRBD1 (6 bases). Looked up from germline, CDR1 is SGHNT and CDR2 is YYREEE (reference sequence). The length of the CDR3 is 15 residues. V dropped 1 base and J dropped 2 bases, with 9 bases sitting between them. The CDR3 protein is CASSLSGANTGELFF. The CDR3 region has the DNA TGTGCCAGCAGCTTGTCAGGGGCAAACACCGGGGAGCTGTTTTTT.

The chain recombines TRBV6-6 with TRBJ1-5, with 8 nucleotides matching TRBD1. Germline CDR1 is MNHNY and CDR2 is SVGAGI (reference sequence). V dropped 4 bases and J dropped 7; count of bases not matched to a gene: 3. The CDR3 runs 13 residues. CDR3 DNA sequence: TGTGCCAGCAGTTTGACAGGGGTCCAGCCCCAGCATTTT. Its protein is CASSLTGVQPQHF.

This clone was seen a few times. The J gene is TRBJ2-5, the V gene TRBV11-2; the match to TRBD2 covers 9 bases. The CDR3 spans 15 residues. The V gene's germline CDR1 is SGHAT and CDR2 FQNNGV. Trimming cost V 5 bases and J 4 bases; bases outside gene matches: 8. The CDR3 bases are TGTGCCAGCAGCCGTAGCGGGAGAGTCGGAGAGACCCAGTACTTC. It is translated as CASSRSGRVGETQYF.

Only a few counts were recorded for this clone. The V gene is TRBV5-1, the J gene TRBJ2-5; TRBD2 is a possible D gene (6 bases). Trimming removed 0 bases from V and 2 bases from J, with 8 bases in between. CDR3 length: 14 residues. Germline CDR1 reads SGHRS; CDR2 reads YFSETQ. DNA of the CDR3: TGCGCCAGCAGCTTGGGGGACTGGCAAGAGACCCAGTACTTC. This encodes CASSLGDWQETQYF.

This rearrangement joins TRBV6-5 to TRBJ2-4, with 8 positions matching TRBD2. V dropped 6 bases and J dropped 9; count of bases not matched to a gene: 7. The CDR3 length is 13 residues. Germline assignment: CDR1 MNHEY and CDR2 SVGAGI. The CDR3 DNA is TGTGCCAGCAGAAAAGGACTAGCTGGCATTCAGTACTTC. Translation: CASRKGLAGIQYF.

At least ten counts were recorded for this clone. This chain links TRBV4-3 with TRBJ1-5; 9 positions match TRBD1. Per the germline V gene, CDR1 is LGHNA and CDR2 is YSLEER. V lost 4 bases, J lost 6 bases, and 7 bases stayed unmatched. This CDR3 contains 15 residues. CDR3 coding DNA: TGCGCCAGCAGCCTCGGGACAGGGTTACTTCAGCCCCAGCATTTT. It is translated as CASSLGTGLLQPQHF.

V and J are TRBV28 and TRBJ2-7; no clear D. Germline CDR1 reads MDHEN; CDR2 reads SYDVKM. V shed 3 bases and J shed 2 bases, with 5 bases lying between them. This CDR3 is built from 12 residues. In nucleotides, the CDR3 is TGTGCCAGCAGTTTTTCTACCTACGAGCAGTACTTC. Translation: CASSFSTYEQYF.

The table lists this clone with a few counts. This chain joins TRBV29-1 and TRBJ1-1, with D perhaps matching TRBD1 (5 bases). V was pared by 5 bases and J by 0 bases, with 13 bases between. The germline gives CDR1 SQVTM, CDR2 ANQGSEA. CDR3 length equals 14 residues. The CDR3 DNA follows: TGCAGCGTTTCGATGACAGTCATGAACACTGAAGCTTTCTTT. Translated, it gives CSVSMTVMNTEAFF.

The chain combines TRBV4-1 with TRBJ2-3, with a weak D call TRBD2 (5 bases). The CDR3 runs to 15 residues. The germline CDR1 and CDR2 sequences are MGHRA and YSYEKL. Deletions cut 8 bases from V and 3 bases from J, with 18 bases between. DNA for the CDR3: TGCGCCAGCTCACCGGCCATGGGAGTTACAGATACGCAGTATTTT. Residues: CASSPAMGVTDTQYF.

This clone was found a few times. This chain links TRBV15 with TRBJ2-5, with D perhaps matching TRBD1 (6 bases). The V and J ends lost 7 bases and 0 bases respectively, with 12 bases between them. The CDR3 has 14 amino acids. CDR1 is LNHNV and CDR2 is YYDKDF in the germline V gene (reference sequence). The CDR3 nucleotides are TGTGCCACCATAAATCAGGGGCACCAAGAGACCCAGTACTTC. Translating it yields CATINQGHQETQYF.

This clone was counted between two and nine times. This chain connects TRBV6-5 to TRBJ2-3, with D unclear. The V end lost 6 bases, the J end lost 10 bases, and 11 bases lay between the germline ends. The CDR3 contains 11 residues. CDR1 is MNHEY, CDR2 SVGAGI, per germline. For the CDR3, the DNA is TGTGCCAGCAGGCGACTTGAGGCGCAGTATTTT. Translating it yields CASRRLEAQYF.

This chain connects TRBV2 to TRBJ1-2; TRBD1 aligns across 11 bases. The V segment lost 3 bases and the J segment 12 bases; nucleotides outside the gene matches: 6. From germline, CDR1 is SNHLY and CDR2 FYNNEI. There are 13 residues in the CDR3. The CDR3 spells CASSDQRTGGNTF. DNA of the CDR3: TGTGCCAGCAGTGACCAGAGGACAGGGGGCAACACCTTC.

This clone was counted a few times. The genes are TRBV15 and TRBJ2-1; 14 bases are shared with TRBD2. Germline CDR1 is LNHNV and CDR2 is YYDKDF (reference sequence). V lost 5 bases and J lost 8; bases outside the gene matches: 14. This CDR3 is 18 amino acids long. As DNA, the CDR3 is TGTGCCACCAGCTATGGAGAGACTAGCGGGAGGGTAGGCGATGAGCAGTTCTTC. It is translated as CATSYGETSGRVGDEQFF.

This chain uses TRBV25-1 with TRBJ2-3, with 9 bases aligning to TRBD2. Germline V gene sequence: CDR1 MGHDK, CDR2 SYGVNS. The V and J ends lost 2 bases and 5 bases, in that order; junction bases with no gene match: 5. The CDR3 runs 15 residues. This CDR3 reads CASSELLAGRDTQYF. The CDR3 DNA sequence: TGTGCCAGCAGTGAACTTCTAGCGGGACGAGATACGCAGTATTTT.

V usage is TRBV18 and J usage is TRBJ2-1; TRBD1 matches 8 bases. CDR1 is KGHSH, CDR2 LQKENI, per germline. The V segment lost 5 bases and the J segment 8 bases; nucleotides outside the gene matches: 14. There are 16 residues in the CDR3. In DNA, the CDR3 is TGTGCCAGCTCATCCCTCATGACAGGGGCTGGGGATGAGCAGTTCTTC. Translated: CASSSLMTGAGDEQFF.

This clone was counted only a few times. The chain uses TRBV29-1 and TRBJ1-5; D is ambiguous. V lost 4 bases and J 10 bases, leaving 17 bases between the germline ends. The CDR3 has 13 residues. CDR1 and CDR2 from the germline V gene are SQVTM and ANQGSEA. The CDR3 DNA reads TGCAGCGTTGCGAGCCTCGATTTCGGTCCCCAGCATTTT. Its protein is CSVASLDFGPQHF.

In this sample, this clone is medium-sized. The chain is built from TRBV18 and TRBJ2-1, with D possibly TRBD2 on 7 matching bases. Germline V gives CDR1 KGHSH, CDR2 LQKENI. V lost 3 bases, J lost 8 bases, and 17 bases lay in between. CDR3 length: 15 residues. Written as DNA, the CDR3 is TGTGCCAGCTCACCGCCTGCGGGAGAGGGGGATGAGCAGTTCTTC. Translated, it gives CASSPPAGEGDEQFF. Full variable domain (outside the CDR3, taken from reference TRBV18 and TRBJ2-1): NAGVMQNPRHLVRRRGQEARLRCSPMKGHSHVYWYRQLPEEGLKFMVYLQKENIIDESGMPKERFSAEFPKEGPSILRIQQVVRGDSAAYFCASSPPAGEGDEQFFGPGTRLTVL.

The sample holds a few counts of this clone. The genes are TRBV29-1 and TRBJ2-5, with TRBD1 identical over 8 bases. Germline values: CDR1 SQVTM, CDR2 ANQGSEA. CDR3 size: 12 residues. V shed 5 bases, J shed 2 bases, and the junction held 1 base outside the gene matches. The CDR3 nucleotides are TGCAGCGTTCGACAGGGGCAAGAGACCCAGTACTTC. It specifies CSVRQGQETQYF.

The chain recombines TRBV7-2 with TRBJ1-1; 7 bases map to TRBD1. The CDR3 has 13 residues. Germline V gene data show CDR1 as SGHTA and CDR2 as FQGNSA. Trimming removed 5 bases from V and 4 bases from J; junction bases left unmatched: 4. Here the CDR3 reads CASSPGGPTEAFF. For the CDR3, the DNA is TGTGCCAGCAGCCCAGGGGGTCCCACTGAAGCTTTCTTT.